This T cell receptor (beta chain) was identified in a study of blood T cells in healthy people across ages. Alongside a J-beta primer mix, a sample-barcoded 5' primer served in a second PCR lasting about 7 to 12 cycles. TCRdb processed the 5' RACE reads anew with MiXCR; each CDR3 protein has one entry. The table has around 790,000 distinct CDR3 sequences, around 43% seen once. At least 6 micrograms of total RNA were extracted per sample. Sequenced sample: blood. This clonotype was obtained from a man in his fifties or sixties in good health.

The CDR3 DNA sequence: TGTGCCAGCAGTTACGGCGGGGGGGCGGCAGATACGCAGTATTTT. It yields the protein CASSYGGGAADTQYF. The chain joins TRBV6-5 to TRBJ2-3; TRBD2 aligns across 9 bases. Trimming took 2 bases from V and 4 from J; bases not matched to a gene: 4. The CDR3 totals 15 residues. Germline V gives CDR1 MNHEY, CDR2 SVGAGI.